This T cell receptor (beta chain) was observed in a study of T-cell reconstitution after alpha-beta-depleted transplantation in children. The study, taken as a whole, reports: Where some patients showed high TCRbeta diversity at day 60, it came from recipient T cells and thymic progenitors that had survived. At around two months after transplant, the alpha-beta T cells were reportedly derived from several hundred expanded clones that came from non-depleted graft cells. The authors attributed T-cell counts and diversity one year after transplant mostly to newly produced T cells.

This clonotype has a handful of counts. Its antigen is unidentified. Trimming pared 3 bases from V and 5 bases from J, leaving 12 bases between. There are 14 residues in the CDR3. Germline CDR1 reads KGHSH; CDR2 reads LQKENI. For TCRbeta, the library was prepared with unique molecular identifiers. TCRdb used MiXCR to reprocess the PCR reads, holding one entry per CDR3 protein. The data hold approximately 980,000 distinct CDR3 sequences, with about 29% observed a single time. The material sequenced was PBMCs, mostly from graft donor cells, taken 360 days after TCRalphabeta/CD19-depleted stem cell transplant. This clonotype was sampled from a boy younger than two who had a stem cell transplant for SCID, so the T cells may come from the graft donor. This chain uses TRBV18 with TRBJ2-3; tentative D call: TRBD1 (5 bases). CDR3 nucleotide sequence: TGTGCCAGCTCACCTTCCGCAGGGAAAGATACGCAGTATTTT. Translating gives CASSPSAGKDTQYF.